This T cell receptor beta chain is from a study of beta chain features in type 1 diabetes. The junction had 8 bases not matched to a gene; V was cut back by 3 bases and J by 8 bases. This CDR3 spans 15 amino acids. Germline V gene lookup returns CDR1 MGHRA and CDR2 YSYEKL. This clone was counted between two and nine times. Sequencing targeted expressed TCRB transcripts, as all isolated RNA had been reverse transcribed. The repertoire was sequenced with immunoSEQ multiplex PCR; TCRdb's copy has only in-frame clones and lacks some. This sample has fewer than 500,000 clones, with around 13% found just once.

The TCR sequence derives from a man younger than 40 in good health. V and J are TRBV4-1 and TRBJ2-1; 9 positions agree with TRBD2. Source material: naive CD4+ T cells from blood. In DNA form, the CDR3 reads TGCGCCAGCAGCCACCTAGCGGGGCTCCTCGATGAGCAGTTCTTC. It is translated as CASSHLAGLLDEQFF.